This TCR beta chain was captured in a study of CD8+ T cells in alopecia areata. The V and J ends lost 3 bases and 1 base respectively, with 9 bases between them. The CDR3 has 14 amino acids. Germline V gene lookup returns CDR1 SNHLY and CDR2 FYNNEI. It was cDNA, reverse transcribed from extracted RNA, that served as the sequencing template. Sequencing used immunoSEQ multiplex PCR; TCRdb keeps in-frame clones, though not all of them. The repertoire includes some 130,000 clones, approximately 53% of them detected once, and about 4.9% sits in the top ten. Collection of lesional scalp punch biopsies and peripheral blood was performed in alopecia areata patients.

V and J are TRBV2 and TRBJ1-1; possibly TRBD1 for D (5 bases). This clonotype originated in a human donor with alopecia areata. The sequenced sample was CD4+ T cells sorted from blood, obtained at week 0. The CDR3 reads CASSDQGWNTEAFF. The CDR3 DNA sequence: TGTGCCAGCAGTGATCAGGGTTGGAACACTGAAGCTTTCTTT.